This T cell receptor beta chain comes out of a study of blood T cell repertoires in COVID-19. On the study more broadly: The samples span acute and convalescent COVID-19 from the United States, Italy and Spain.

Produced via immunoSEQ multiplex PCR; TCRdb's table is partial and in-frame only. The sample carries 95,000 to 150,000 clones, roughly 91% recorded once. The TCR originated in a human donor in a cohort sampled during active COVID-19. Sample: peripheral blood.

CDR3 bases: TGTGCCAGTAGGATCGGGGACAGGGGGAATGAGCAGTTCTTC. Amino acid sequence: CASRIGDRGNEQFF. The chain recombines TRBV19 with TRBJ2-1; 11 bases match TRBD1. V lost 6 bases and J lost 7; bases outside the gene matches: 5. CDR1 and CDR2 (germline): LNHDA, SQIVND (reference sequence). This CDR3 has 14 residues.